One and the same sample provided the 5 T cell receptor beta chains below, sequenced in a study of cytomegalovirus exposure and HLA in healthy donors. The PCR ran on 60 Vbeta and 13 Jbeta primers. Assay: immunoSEQ multiplex PCR; the TCRdb copy retains only in-frame clones and omits some. The sample has approximately 110,000 clones. Sequenced material: PBMCs. The source is a man in his thirties or forties in good health and CMV-seronegative.

The chain combines TRBV30 with TRBJ2-3, with 11 bases aligning to TRBD2. The CDR3 extends over 15 amino acids. With 0 bases clipped from V and 5 bases from J, the junction kept 4 bases outside the gene matches. The germline CDR1 and CDR2 sequences are GTSNPN and SVGIG (reference sequence). The CDR3 here is CAWSVLAGAQDTQYF. In DNA, the CDR3 is TGTGCCTGGAGTGTACTAGCGGGAGCACAAGATACGCAGTATTTT.

The V call is TRBV21-1, the J call TRBJ1-3. TRBV21-1 is a recognized pseudogene. CDR3 length equals 16 residues. The CDR3 DNA is TGTGCCAGCAGCCCGGCGGGGCGGAGCTCTGGAAACACCATATATTTT. Encoded protein: CASSPAGRSSGNTIYF.

Note on this clone: A read error may account for a junction end that differs from germline. The rearrangement joins TRBV11-2 to TRBJ2-6; weak D call: TRBD2 (7 bases). CDR3 length: 19 residues. In germline, CDR1 is SGHAT, CDR2 FQNNGV. The CDR3 sequence: CASSSRGGAVLAGANVLTF. The CDR3 DNA sequence: TGTGCCAGCAGCTCCCGAGGGGGGGCGGTTTTGGCTGGAGCCAACGTCCTGACTTTC.

The V gene is TRBV30, the J gene TRBJ2-7; 8 nucleotides match TRBD2. V lost 2 bases and J lost 7; bases outside the gene matches: 16. The CDR3 runs 16 residues. Germline CDR1 is GTSNPN and CDR2 is SVGIG (reference sequence). The CDR3, as DNA: TGTGCCTGGAGTCCTTTATCCCCAGCGGGAGTCCGGGAGCAGTACTTC. Amino acid sequence: CAWSPLSPAGVREQYF.

This sequence joins TRBV28 and TRBJ1-1, with D possibly being TRBD1 (5 bases). The CDR3 is made up of 13 amino acids. V gave up 2 bases and J gave up 6 bases, with 10 bases separating them. Germline CDR1 MDHEN, CDR2 SYDVKM. CDR3 in amino acids: CASSLNPGPEAFF. CDR3 nucleotides: TGTGCCAGCAGTTTAAACCCAGGGCCTGAAGCTTTCTTT.